The present T cell receptor (beta chain) was sequenced within a study of T cell clones after liver transplantation. Study-wide background: Three of the eight recipients were HCV-positive; the rest had non-autoimmune, non-viral transplant indications. Study-wide points: Graft donor-reactive T cells possibly entered the graft instead of undergoing deletion.

Measured with immunoSEQ multiplex PCR; TCRdb has only the in-frame clones, and not every one. The profile shows more than 95,000 clones, 82% of them singletons. Germline V gene sequence: CDR1 GTSNPN, CDR2 SVGIG (reference sequence). V dropped 3 bases and J dropped 9 bases, with 15 bases sitting between them. The CDR3 is 12 amino acids. Details on this clone: What it recognizes is unknown.

V and J are TRBV30 and TRBJ2-7, with D possibly being TRBD1 (5 bases). This TCR came from a human donor who received a liver transplant. Sequencing was performed on CD4+ T cells from blood, taken before liver transplant. The CDR3 DNA reads TGTGCCTGGAGCCCTACACTCCAGGGGCAGTACTTC. As protein: CAWSPTLQGQYF.